A single sample is the source of the 32 T cell receptor beta chains below, sequenced in a study of T cells in localized non-small cell lung cancer. Measured with immunoSEQ multiplex PCR; TCRdb has only the in-frame clones, and not every one. The sample includes tens of thousands of clones, around 82% of them seen just once. Sequencing used peripheral blood, obtained before any cancer treatment. The receptors here all came from an older female donor with stage I lung adenocarcinoma.

V is TRBV11-1 and J is TRBJ2-1; 9 bases map to TRBD2. Germline loops: CDR1 SGHAT, CDR2 FQDESV (reference sequence). V lost 4 bases, J lost 1 base, and 8 bases stayed unmatched. CDR3 length: 17 amino acids. Here the CDR3 DNA reads TGTGCCAGCAGCTCCCGTTGGCTAGCGGGATCCTACAATGAGCAGTTCTTC. Protein: CASSSRWLAGSYNEQFF.

This sequence joins TRBV7-2 and TRBJ2-1; D gene ambiguous. V was cut by 1 base and J by 3 bases, with 7 bases left in between. Per the germline V gene, CDR1 is SGHTA and CDR2 is FQGNSA. The CDR3 is made up of 14 amino acids. The CDR3 DNA follows: TGTGCCAGCAGCTTAGAGCCACTCTACAATGAGCAGTTCTTC. This sequence encodes CASSLEPLYNEQFF.

The chain recombines TRBV10-3 with TRBJ1-5; TRBD1 aligns across 12 bases. CDR3 size: 15 residues. With 5 bases clipped from V and 4 bases from J, the junction kept 3 bases outside the gene matches. The V gene's germline CDR1 is ENHRY and CDR2 SYGVKD. The DNA for the CDR3 is TGTGCCATCAGTCCGGGACAGGGGGCGAATCAGCCCCAGCATTTT. Its translation is CAISPGQGANQPQHF.

This rearrangement joins TRBV7-6 to TRBJ2-7; tentatively, D is TRBD1 (5 bases). V was cut by 1 base and J by 7 bases, with 20 bases left in between. The CDR3 runs 16 residues. Germline V gene sequence: CDR1 SGHVS, CDR2 FNYEAQ. The CDR3 loop is CASSLGSGVGVWEQYF. The CDR3, as DNA: TGTGCCAGCAGCTTAGGGTCTGGGGTAGGGGTCTGGGAGCAGTACTTC.

This chain connects TRBV5-1 to TRBJ2-2, with 10 bases matching TRBD1. CDR1 and CDR2 from the germline V gene are SGHRS and YFSETQ. CDR3 length equals 16 residues. Losses at the gene ends were 4 bases for V and 5 bases for J; bases not matched to a gene: 8. This CDR3 reads CASSPRTGGGTGELFF. The CDR3, as DNA: TGCGCCAGCAGCCCCCGGACAGGGGGTGGAACCGGGGAGCTGTTTTTT. Together with reference TRBV5-1 and TRBJ2-2, the CDR3 gives the full variable domain: KAGVTQTPRYLIKTRGQQVTLSCSPISGHRSVSWYQQTPGQGLQFLFEYFSETQRNKGNFPGRFSGRQFSNSRSEMNVSTLELGDSALYLCASSPRTGGGTGELFFGEGSRLTVL.

The rearrangement joins TRBV5-1 to TRBJ2-5; tentative D call: TRBD1 (5 bases). Germline V gene lookup returns CDR1 SGHRS and CDR2 YFSETQ. V was shortened by 1 base and J by 5 bases, with 15 bases between the two germline ends. This CDR3 has 15 residues. CDR3 protein: CASSLSRQGLETQYF. Written as DNA, the CDR3 is TGCGCCAGCAGCTTGTCCAGGCAGGGTTTGGAGACCCAGTACTTC.

The chain combines TRBV5-6 with TRBJ2-6, with D possibly being TRBD1 (5 bases). Trimming pared 4 bases from V and 4 bases from J, leaving 12 bases between. The CDR3 totals 15 residues. CDR1 SGHDT and CDR2 YYEEEE come from the germline V gene. The CDR3 is CASSPLQEGANVLTF. The CDR3 DNA reads TGTGCCAGCAGCCCCCTACAGGAAGGGGCCAACGTCCTGACTTTC. Drawing the rest from reference TRBV5-6 and TRBJ2-6, the complete variable domain is DAGVTQSPTHLIKTRGQQVTLRCSPKSGHDTVSWYQQALGQGPQFIFQYYEEEERQRGNFPDRFSGHQFPNYSSELNVNALLLGDSALYLCASSPLQEGANVLTFGAGSRLTVL.

This chain joins TRBV7-2 and TRBJ1-3; TRBD1 aligns across 10 bases. This CDR3 is 15 amino acids long. J lost 4 bases, V lost 4 bases, and 4 bases had no gene match. CDR1 and CDR2 from the germline V gene are SGHTA and FQGNSA. CDR3 nucleotides: TGTGCCAGCAGCTGGGACAGGGGAAGCGGAAACACCATATATTTT. This gives the protein CASSWDRGSGNTIYF.

The chain links TRBV11-1 to TRBJ1-2; D is perhaps TRBD1 (5 bases). The CDR3 extends over 13 amino acids. Trimming took 5 bases from V and 7 from J, leaving 14 bases between them. Germline CDR1 reads SGHAT; CDR2 reads FQDESV (reference sequence). The CDR3 region is CASSAQDRRGYTF. CDR3 bases: TGTGCCAGCAGCGCACAGGATCGGCGTGGCTACACCTTC.

CDR3 DNA sequence: TGTGCCTGGAGCAAACAGGCTCTGGATCAGCCCCAGCATTTT. It codes for CAWSKQALDQPQHF. J is TRBJ1-5 and V is TRBV30, with D tentatively TRBD1 (5 bases). V was clipped by 3 bases and J by 5 bases, with 14 bases between them. Germline V gives CDR1 GTSNPN, CDR2 SVGIG (reference sequence). The CDR3 runs to 14 residues.

V is TRBV19 and J is TRBJ1-5, with a weak D call TRBD1 (5 bases). The CDR3 runs 13 residues. Deletions cut 4 bases from V and 5 bases from J, with 9 bases between. CDR1 is LNHDA, CDR2 SQIVND, per germline (reference sequence). This chain's CDR3 is CASSTDRYQPQHF. The CDR3 DNA reads as TGTGCCAGTAGTACCGACAGATATCAGCCCCAGCATTTT.

The chain links TRBV7-9 to TRBJ2-7; TRBD1 matches 10 bases. V shed 5 bases, J shed 4 bases, and the junction held 5 bases outside the gene matches. This CDR3 is 14 amino acids long. Germline assignment: CDR1 SEHNR and CDR2 FQNEAQ (reference sequence). In DNA, the CDR3 is TGTGCCAGCAGCAGCCGGGACAGGGGTTACGAGCAGTACTTC. Protein product: CASSSRDRGYEQYF. Combining the CDR3 with reference TRBV7-9 and TRBJ2-7 gives the whole variable domain DTGVSQNPRHKITKRGQNVTFRCDPISEHNRLYWYRQTLGQGPEFLTYFQNEAQLEKSRLLSDRFSAERPKGSFSTLEIQRTEQGDSAMYLCASSSRDRGYEQYFGPGTRLTVT.

In DNA form, the CDR3 reads TGTGCCAGTAGTAGGACCGGGACAGGCCTTCAATCTGAGCAGTTCTTC. It is translated as CASSRTGTGLQSEQFF. The rearrangement joins TRBV19 to TRBJ2-1, with 8 bases aligning to TRBD1. Germline V gives CDR1 LNHDA, CDR2 SQIVND (reference sequence). This CDR3 is 16 amino acids long. V dropped 4 bases and J dropped 9; count of bases not matched to a gene: 14.

This clone was recorded once. The chain couples TRBV6-6 to TRBJ2-1; D ambiguous. From germline, CDR1 is MNHNY and CDR2 SVGAGI (reference sequence). The CDR3 is 15 amino acids. V lost 0 bases to trimming and J lost 4 bases, with 10 bases between them. CDR3 nucleotide sequence: TGTGCCAGCAGTTACTCGGTTCAGGCGTACAATGAGCAGTTCTTC. Protein sequence: CASSYSVQAYNEQFF.

The V gene is TRBV27, the J gene TRBJ2-1; D is unresolved. The CDR3 has 15 residues. Germline V lookup: CDR1 MNHEY, CDR2 SMNVEV (reference sequence). Trimming left V 2 bases short and J 4 bases short, with 12 bases between. The CDR3 spells CASSLEAVGYNEQFF. The CDR3 bases are TGTGCCAGCAGTTTAGAGGCGGTAGGGTACAATGAGCAGTTCTTC.

The chain joins TRBV4-3 to TRBJ1-1; TRBD1 agrees at 8 bases. Germline V gives CDR1 LGHNA, CDR2 YSLEER. CDR3 length: 16 amino acids. V gave up 0 bases and J gave up 6 bases; unmatched junction bases: 9. For the CDR3, the DNA is TGCGCCAGCAGCCAAGATCGTCAGGGGGCGGGTGCTGAAGCTTTCTTT. The encoded protein is CASSQDRQGAGAEAFF.

The CDR3 nucleotides read TGTGCCAGCAGTTTCCAGGGTGGCACTGAAGCTTTCTTT. The encoded protein is CASSFQGGTEAFF. J is TRBJ1-1 and V is TRBV6-5; possible D gene TRBD1, 5 bases. The CDR3 sequence is 13 residues long. The germline V gene encodes CDR1 MNHEY and CDR2 SVGAGI. V was shortened by 4 bases and J by 4 bases, with 10 bases between the two germline ends.

The V and J genes are TRBV7-1 and TRBJ2-7; 10 bases are shared with TRBD1. TRBV7-1 is identified as an open reading frame with a role that is uncertain. The CDR3 loop spans 15 amino acids. After removal of 4 bases from V and 3 bases from J, the junction contained 6 bases not matched to a gene. Here the CDR3 DNA reads TGTGCCAGCAGCTTAGCAGGGACAGGGGACTACGAGCAGTACTTC. Amino acids: CASSLAGTGDYEQYF.

The chain combines TRBV5-1 with TRBJ2-3; D not certain. The CDR3 sequence is 15 residues long. Germline V CDR1 and CDR2: SGHRS, YFSETQ. The V end lost 1 base, the J end lost 0 bases, and 9 bases lay between the germline ends. The CDR3 DNA reads TGCGCCAGCAGCTTGAGGCGGTCTAGCACAGATACGCAGTATTTT. Its translation is CASSLRRSSTDTQYF.

The chain carries TRBV18 and TRBJ2-3; 9 nucleotides align to TRBD1. Per the germline V gene, CDR1 is KGHSH and CDR2 is LQKENI. The CDR3 has 15 residues. V was pared by 3 bases and J by 2 bases, with 3 bases of the junction left unmatched. CDR3 sequence reads: CASSPGQGITDTQYF. The CDR3 DNA reads TGTGCCAGCTCACCGGGACAGGGAATCACAGATACGCAGTATTTT.

This clone is labeled as medium-sized. This chain's CDR3 is CASSKPDQGAVGEKLFF. CDR3 DNA: TGTGCCAGCAGCAAACCGGACCAGGGGGCCGTCGGTGAAAAACTGTTTTTT. The chain carries TRBV21-1 and TRBJ1-4; TRBD1 reflects the table's D call only, with no check against the DNA. TRBV21-1 is listed as a pseudogene. CDR3 length: 17 residues.

This clone was observed a handful of times. This rearrangement joins TRBV5-6 to TRBJ1-4, with 10 bases identical to TRBD1. Trimming at V came to 0 bases and at J to 7 bases, leaving 3 bases not matched to a gene. This CDR3 spans 15 amino acids. Germline loops: CDR1 SGHDT, CDR2 YYEEEE. CDR3 in DNA: TGTGCCAGCAGCTTGGCCGGGACAGGGGTTGAAAAACTGTTTTTT. The encoded protein is CASSLAGTGVEKLFF.

V usage is TRBV7-9 and J usage is TRBJ2-3; D perhaps matches TRBD2 (5 bases). The length of the CDR3 is 13 residues. CDR1 SEHNR and CDR2 FQNEAQ come from the germline V gene (reference sequence). V was shortened by 5 bases and J by 0 bases, with 6 bases between the two germline ends. The CDR3 DNA reads TGTGCCAGCAGCGGGGAGAGCACAGATACGCAGTATTTT. Translated, it gives CASSGESTDTQYF.

V is TRBV29-1 and J is TRBJ1-1, with unresolved D. The ends were cut back, 4 bases at V and 8 bases at J, with 11 bases in the middle. Germline CDR1 SQVTM, CDR2 ANQGSEA. The CDR3 has 11 residues. The chain's CDR3 is CSVAEWAEAFF. The DNA of the CDR3 is TGCAGCGTTGCTGAGTGGGCCGAAGCTTTCTTT. The whole variable domain, remainder taken from reference TRBV29-1 and TRBJ1-1, is SAVISQKPSRDICQRGTSLTIQCQVDSQVTMMFWYRQQPGQSLTLIATANQGSEATYESGFVIDKFPISRPNLTFSTLTVSNMSPEDSSIYLCSVAEWAEAFFGQGTRLTVV.

This clone is medium-sized by share. The chain combines TRBV27 with TRBJ2-7; 10 bases line up with TRBD2. Germline V gene sequence: CDR1 MNHEY, CDR2 SMNVEV (reference sequence). This CDR3 is 13 amino acids long. V was clipped by 3 bases and J by 5 bases; unmatched bases: 1. As DNA, the CDR3 is TGTGCCAGCAGTTTTAGCGGGAGGAACGAGCAGTACTTC. Translated, it gives CASSFSGRNEQYF.

This chain joins TRBV19 and TRBJ1-6, with 7 bases matching TRBD1. With 3 bases clipped from V and 7 bases from J, the junction kept 9 bases outside the gene matches. Germline V CDR1 and CDR2: LNHDA, SQIVND (reference sequence). The length of the CDR3 is 16 residues. This CDR3 is CASSITGALGNSPLHF. Written as DNA, the CDR3 is TGTGCCAGTAGTATTACAGGGGCCCTAGGGAATTCACCCCTCCACTTT.

This clone was seen only a few times. V and J are TRBV6-6 and TRBJ2-7, with unresolved D. Germline V CDR1 and CDR2: MNHNY, SVGAGI (reference sequence). The CDR3 covers 16 residues. Trimming cost V 0 bases and J 6 bases, with 18 bases left between them. The CDR3 bases are TGTGCCAGCAGTTACTCTTCTCCCTCGATTCTCGGCGAGCAGTACTTC. It translates to CASSYSSPSILGEQYF.

This chain connects TRBV9 to TRBJ2-3, with 10 bases matching TRBD2. V lost 5 bases, J lost 4 bases, and 10 bases stayed unmatched. The CDR3 consists of 16 residues. CDR1 is SGDLS and CDR2 is YYNGEE in the germline V gene. The CDR3 DNA reads as TGTGCCAGCAGGCCTTCCCAGACTAGCGGGCCAGATACGCAGTATTTT. It translates to CASRPSQTSGPDTQYF.

The J gene is TRBJ2-7, the V gene TRBV6-6; D is ambiguous. Per the germline V gene, CDR1 is MNHNY and CDR2 is SVGAGI (reference sequence). Trimming took off 6 bases at V and 0 bases at J, with 9 bases between the two ends. The CDR3 spans 13 residues. CDR3 amino acids: CASSLGHSYEQYF. The CDR3 DNA follows: TGTGCCAGCAGCCTAGGGCACTCCTACGAGCAGTACTTC.

This chain uses TRBV15 with TRBJ2-7; D unclear. Trimming cost V 0 bases and J 3 bases, with 3 bases left between them. CDR1 and CDR2 from the germline V gene are LNHNV and YYDKDF (reference sequence). CDR3 size: 12 residues. Written as DNA, the CDR3 is TGTGCCACCAGCAGAGAACGCTACGAGCAGTACTTC. This encodes CATSRERYEQYF.

The chain uses TRBV5-6 and TRBJ1-5, with D possibly being TRBD1 (5 bases). CDR1 and CDR2 (germline): SGHDT, YYEEEE. The CDR3 spans 15 residues. Trimming took off 5 bases at V and 0 bases at J, with 12 bases between the two ends. CDR3 sequence: CASSSGRHSNQPQHF. CDR3 bases: TGTGCCAGCAGTTCGGGACGACATAGCAATCAGCCCCAGCATTTT.

This chain connects TRBV30 to TRBJ2-5, with 8 bases lining up with TRBD1. This CDR3 contains 14 residues. The germline V gene has CDR1 GTSNPN and CDR2 SVGIG (reference sequence). Trimming cost V 3 bases and J 5 bases; bases outside gene matches: 8. The CDR3 spells CAWRVQGARETQYF. Here the CDR3 DNA reads TGTGCCTGGAGGGTCCAGGGGGCAAGGGAGACCCAGTACTTC.